The rows below give T cell receptor beta chains drawn from one sample of a study of T-cell memory formation after mild COVID-19. TCRdb re-called the 5' RACE reads through MiXCR, storing one row per CDR3 protein. The sample lists 550,000 to 600,000 distinct CDR3 sequences, less than 25% seen once, with 7.5% to 9.5% in the top ten. Sequenced sample: PBMCs or a T cell subset sorted from them (not recorded which). The receptors here all came from an adult woman who had mild COVID-19 (a few samples of this study predate the infection). Cell type and time point are not known. Both conserved end residues are part of each CDR3. D genes are given only for firm matches. The listing skips clone size in some rows; elsewhere it reads once, few, many or a size class.

abundance,d_gene,v_gene,j_gene,CDR3aa,CDR3nt
.,.,TRBV28,TRBJ1-5,CASSQNQKDRKNQPQHF,TGTGCCAGCAGCCAAAATCAGAAAGACAGGAAAAATCAGCCCCAGCATTTT
few,.,TRBV30,TRBJ2-3,CAWNRPTRTQYF,TGTGCCTGGAACAGGCCCACGAGGACGCAGTATTTT
few,.,TRBV19,TRBJ1-3,CASTTGNGNTIYF,TGTGCCAGCACCACAGGGAATGGAAACACCATATATTTT
.,TRBD1,TRBV6-6,TRBJ1-1,CASSRGQAVEAFF,TGTGCCAGCAGCCGAGGACAGGCAGTGGAAGCTTTCTTT
.,.,TRBV6-5,TRBJ2-7,CASSAGQISYEQYF,TGTGCCAGCAGTGCCGGACAGATATCCTACGAGCAGTACTTC
.,.,TRBV5-1,TRBJ1-2,CASSPDSRNYGYTF,TGCGCCAGCAGCCCGGACAGCCGTAACTATGGCTACACCTTC
few,.,TRBV3-1,TRBJ2-5,CASSQVLWELDGETQYF,TGTGCCAGCAGCCAAGTTCTGTGGGAGTTGGATGGAGAGACCCAGTACTTC
.,.,TRBV11-2,TRBJ2-1,CASSFPGDYNEQFF,TGTGCCAGCAGCTTCCCGGGGGACTACAATGAGCAGTTCTTC
.,TRBD1,TRBV9,TRBJ2-2,CASSLLGQGTNTGELFF,TGTGCCAGCAGCCTTCTGGGACAGGGGACGAACACCGGGGAGCTGTTTTTT
few,TRBD1,TRBV7-3,TRBJ2-1,CASSPNRGKHNEQFF,TGTGCCAGCAGCCCAAACAGGGGTAAGCACAATGAGCAGTTCTTC
many,.,TRBV20-1,TRBJ2-4,CSARGPNGAAKNIQYF,TGCAGTGCTAGAGGTCCCAACGGGGCAGCCAAAAACATTCAGTACTTC
few,.,TRBV20-1,TRBJ1-5,CSASSESSNQPQHF,TGCAGTGCTTCCTCTGAATCTAGCAATCAGCCCCAGCATTTT